This T cell receptor (beta chain) was recorded in a study of T cell responses to AZD1222 COVID-19 vaccine. General study findings and limits: Seropositivity was recorded at baseline in only six AZD1222 recipients.

Comment on this clone: Its antigen is unidentified.

The V gene lost 6 bases and the J gene lost 0 bases, with 13 bases spanning the gap. CDR3 length equals 14 residues. Germline V lookup: CDR1 SGHKS, CDR2 YYEKEE (reference sequence). TCRdb keeps only in-frame clones here, not all; method: immunoSEQ multiplex PCR. The repertoire has 90,000 to 110,000 clones, about 90% of them found once; the top ten carry around 7.5%. The TCR was taken from an adult in good health. The rearrangement links TRBV5-5 to TRBJ2-7; the D gene is possibly TRBD2 (5 bases). The sequencing used peripheral blood, collected on day 0 of AZD1222 vaccination. In DNA form, the CDR3 reads TGTGCCAGCAAGCGCCTACGGGACTCCTACGAGCAGTACTTC. Translation gives CASKRLRDSYEQYF.